This TCR beta chain is drawn from a study of blood T cell repertoires in COVID-19. About the study: Sites in the United States, Italy and Spain provided acute and convalescent COVID-19 samples. The analysed material was cDNA or gDNA that came from T cells, B-cell-depleted T cells, or PBMCs.

Original processing notes: The authors estimated nucleated cell counts from reference gene primer amplification. Profiling relied on immunoSEQ multiplex PCR, and the TCRdb table lists in-frame clones only, not all of them. The V and J calls and clone size were taken over from that table, and D and trimming were inferred from the DNA. This sample yields about 100,000 clones, of which around 90% are seen a single time; about 6.5% belongs to the top ten. This CDR3 has 15 residues. CDR1 SGHRS and CDR2 YFSETQ come from the germline V gene. Germline trimming cut 4 bases from V and 11 bases from J; bases unmatched to any gene: 11.

This sequence originates from an older woman with acute or convalescent COVID-19. Specimen: peripheral blood. The chain recombines TRBV5-1 with TRBJ1-6; 8 bases align to TRBD1. The CDR3: CASSPLTGEGTPLHF. The CDR3 nucleotides are TGCGCCAGCAGCCCCTTGACAGGGGAAGGTACACCCCTCCACTTT.